This note documents a single T cell receptor beta chain sequence. The antigen is unknown. V was clipped by 6 bases and J by 0 bases, with 18 bases between them. This CDR3 contains 16 residues. Germline V gene data show CDR1 as DFQATT and CDR2 as SNEGSKA (reference sequence). Next came a second PCR, run for about 7 to 12 cycles, which used a sample-barcoded 5' primer along with a J-beta primer mix. TCRdb re-called the 5' RACE reads through MiXCR, storing one row per CDR3 protein. The sample holds 550,000 to 800,000 distinct CDR3 sequences, around 20% seen once. The data were obtained in a study of blood T cells in healthy people across ages. Regarding the study as a whole: A greater number of naive CD4+ cells and higher diversity distinguished long-lived donors from aged donors.

The receptor was isolated from a man aged 65 to 85 in good health. This chain uses TRBV20-1 with TRBJ2-1; weak D call: TRBD1 (5 bases). The sample consisted of blood. The CDR3 is CSAPYGAPGSYNEQFF. In DNA form, the CDR3 reads TGCAGTGCCCCATATGGGGCCCCTGGCTCCTACAATGAGCAGTTCTTC.